These 11 T cell receptor beta chains originate from one sample sequenced in a study of T-cell memory formation after mild COVID-19. Each CDR3 protein gets one entry after TCRdb re-called the 5' RACE reads with MiXCR. The table lists some 310,000 distinct CDR3 sequences, approximately 22% of them singletons. Material for sequencing was PBMCs or a T cell subset sorted from them (not recorded which). The receptors come from a man aged 18 to 35 who had mild COVID-19 (a few samples of this study predate the infection). Cell type and time point are not known.

The rearrangement uses TRBV2 and TRBJ1-2; 7 bases are a match to TRBD1. Trimming cost V 3 bases and J 0 bases; bases outside gene matches: 4. The germline V gene encodes CDR1 SNHLY and CDR2 FYNNEI. This CDR3 is built from 15 residues. CDR3 sequence (DNA): TGTGCCAGCAGTGATTTCGGGACAGCTAACTATGGCTACACCTTC. Protein: CASSDFGTANYGYTF.

This clonotype has only a few counts. The V gene is TRBV6-5, the J gene TRBJ2-1, with TRBD2 as a possible D gene (5 bases). Germline CDR1 and CDR2: MNHEY and SVGAGI. The V and J ends lost 0 bases and 4 bases respectively, with 10 bases between them. The CDR3 spans 15 residues. The CDR3 region has the DNA TGTGCCAGCAGTTACTCGAATACGGGATACAATGAGCAGTTCTTC. Translation gives CASSYSNTGYNEQFF.

The chain links TRBV5-1 to TRBJ1-6; maybe TRBD1 (6 bases). V was pared by 3 bases and J by 8 bases, with 12 bases between. There are 14 residues in the CDR3. The germline V gene encodes CDR1 SGHRS and CDR2 YFSETQ. The CDR3 coding sequence is TGCGCCAGCAGCTCAGGACAGCTGGATTCACCCCTCCACTTT. The encoded protein is CASSSGQLDSPLHF.

This clonotype was recorded once. The CDR3 loop reads CASTYAGGSYTDTQYF. CDR3 nucleotide sequence: TGTGCCAGTACCTATGCCGGGGGCAGTTACACAGATACGCAGTATTTT. The J gene is TRBJ2-3, the V gene TRBV19; D could derive from TRBD1 or TRBD2 (6 bases each). The CDR3 is 16 amino acids. Germline CDR1 is LNHDA and CDR2 is SQIVND (reference sequence). V lost 7 bases, J lost 2 bases, and 19 bases lay in between.

The chain joins TRBV10-1 to TRBJ2-2; D call uncertain. Trimming shortened V by 3 bases and J by 1 base, and 3 bases separated the two germline ends. Germline values: CDR1 WNHNN, CDR2 SYGVQD (reference sequence). The CDR3 is 13 residues long. CDR3 bases: TGCGCCAGCAGTGATCAGAACACCGGGGAGCTGTTTTTT. This codes for CASSDQNTGELFF.

The rearrangement uses TRBV7-2 and TRBJ1-6, with a possible D match to TRBD1 (5 bases). The V gene's germline CDR1 is SGHTA and CDR2 FQGNSA. V was cut by 3 bases and J by 6 bases, with 6 bases left in between. The CDR3 runs 13 residues. The CDR3 loop reads CASSLQGNSPLHF. Here the CDR3 DNA reads TGTGCCAGCAGCTTGCAGGGTAATTCACCCCTCCACTTT. Supplemented by reference TRBV7-2 and TRBJ1-6, the full variable domain reads GAGVSQSPSNKVTEKGKDVELRCDPISGHTALYWYRQSLGQGLEFLIYFQGNSAPDKSGLPSDRFSAERTGGSVSTLTIQRTQQEDSAVYLCASSLQGNSPLHFGNGTRLTVT.

The V and J genes are TRBV2 and TRBJ2-7, with a weak D call TRBD2 (5 bases). This CDR3 comprises 14 residues. V lost 7 bases, J lost 6 bases, and 19 bases lay in between. Germline V gene data show CDR1 as SNHLY and CDR2 as FYNNEI. The CDR3 reads CASKRVSPAGEQYF. DNA for the CDR3: TGTGCCAGCAAAAGAGTAAGCCCGGCGGGCGAGCAGTACTTC.

The genes are TRBV6-5 and TRBJ2-3, with a tentative D call TRBD1 (6 bases). Germline assignment: CDR1 MNHEY and CDR2 SVGAGI. Between the trimmed V and J ends, which lost 2 bases and 0 bases, there was a span of 15 bases. This CDR3 has 17 amino acids. As DNA, the CDR3 is TGTGCCAGCAGTTACGCCCCTCCGGGACACAGCACAGATACGCAGTATTTT. This translates into CASSYAPPGHSTDTQYF.

This clonotype was recorded a few times. This chain uses TRBV2 with TRBJ2-2, with D maybe TRBD1 (5 bases). Trimming pared 2 bases from V and 0 bases from J, leaving 7 bases between. In germline, CDR1 is SNHLY, CDR2 FYNNEI. The CDR3 is 15 amino acids. The CDR3 is CASSEKGTNTGELFF. The CDR3 coding sequence is TGTGCCAGCAGTGAAAAGGGGACGAACACCGGGGAGCTGTTTTTT.

The chain links TRBV5-1 to TRBJ1-3; D not certain. Between the trimmed V and J ends, which lost 0 bases and 0 bases, there was a span of 13 bases. The CDR3 extends over 17 amino acids. Germline CDR1 reads SGHRS; CDR2 reads YFSETQ. The CDR3 bases are TGCGCCAGCAGCTTGGCGGCCAGTGCGAGCTCTGGAAACACCATATATTTT. Its translation is CASSLAASASSGNTIYF.

This clonotype was seen a few times. CDR3: CASSLGLAVYNEQFF. CDR3 sequence (DNA): TGTGCCAGCAGTTTGGGGCTAGCGGTCTACAATGAGCAGTTCTTC. V and J are TRBV28 and TRBJ2-1; 7 bases match TRBD2. V was clipped by 3 bases and J by 3 bases; unmatched bases: 5. Germline V gene sequence: CDR1 MDHEN, CDR2 SYDVKM. CDR3 size: 15 residues.